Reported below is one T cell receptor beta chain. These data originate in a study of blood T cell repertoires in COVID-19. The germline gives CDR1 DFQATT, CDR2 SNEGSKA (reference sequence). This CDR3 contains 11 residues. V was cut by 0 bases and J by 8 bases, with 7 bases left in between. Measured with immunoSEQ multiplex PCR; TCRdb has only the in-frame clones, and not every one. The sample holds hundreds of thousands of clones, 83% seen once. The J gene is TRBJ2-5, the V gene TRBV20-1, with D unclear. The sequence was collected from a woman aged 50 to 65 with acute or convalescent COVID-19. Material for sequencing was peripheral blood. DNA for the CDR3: TGCAGTGCTAGAGATCTTCTTACCCAGTACTTC. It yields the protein CSARDLLTQYF.